Below are 12 T cell receptor beta chains sequenced from a single sample in a study of cytomegalovirus exposure and HLA in healthy donors. The PCR used 60 Vbeta and 13 Jbeta primers. TCRdb's copy holds only in-frame clones and misses some; the assay was immunoSEQ multiplex PCR. The data contain about 160,000 clones, approximately 81% of them singletons. Sequencing was carried out using PBMCs. These receptors all stem from a man between 50 and 59 years old in good health and CMV-seropositive.

This chain uses TRBV2 with TRBJ2-7, with D possibly TRBD2 on 7 matching bases. The V end was cut by 8 bases, the J end by 9 bases, with 26 bases between. Germline CDR1 and CDR2: SNHLY and FYNNEI. There are 15 residues in the CDR3. CDR3: CASGGAQGAGSGQYF. CDR3 nucleotides: TGTGCCAGCGGGGGGGCGCAAGGGGCGGGAAGCGGGCAGTACTTC.

The chain recombines TRBV29-1 with TRBJ2-7, with 10 nucleotides matching TRBD2. The CDR3 spans 13 residues. J was trimmed by 2 bases and V by 4 bases; bases with no gene match: 2. Germline CDR1 reads SQVTM; CDR2 reads ANQGSEA. CDR3 sequence (DNA): TGCAGCGTTGGAGCGGGAGGGACCTACGAGCAGTACTTC. Its protein product is CSVGAGGTYEQYF.

This clone showed up just a few times. V gene TRBV25-1 combines with J gene TRBJ2-1, with D perhaps TRBD2 (6 bases). Trimming took 3 bases from V and 6 from J, leaving 12 bases between them. The CDR3 consists of 14 residues. CDR1 is MGHDK and CDR2 is SYGVNS in the germline V gene. The chain's CDR3 is CASSEPGVGNEQFF. Written as DNA, the CDR3 is TGTGCCAGCAGTGAGCCGGGAGTGGGCAATGAGCAGTTCTTC.

The rearrangement joins TRBV5-4 to TRBJ2-1, with 9 bases lining up with TRBD1. The CDR3 extends over 15 amino acids. CDR1 is SGHNT and CDR2 is YYREEE in the germline V gene (reference sequence). Trimming removed 4 bases from V and 2 bases from J; junction bases left unmatched: 4. The CDR3 sequence: CASSMTGGAYNEQFF. CDR3 DNA: TGTGCCAGCAGCATGACAGGGGGGGCCTACAATGAGCAGTTCTTC.

This rearrangement joins TRBV18 to TRBJ1-3; 8 positions agree with TRBD1. Germline V lookup: CDR1 KGHSH, CDR2 LQKENI. With V trimmed by 4 bases and J by 4 bases, 9 bases remained unmatched. The CDR3 consists of 16 residues. The CDR3 nucleotides are TGTGCCAGCTCACGGACAGGGTCGGTGGAAGGAAACACCATATATTTT. This encodes CASSRTGSVEGNTIYF.

V and J are TRBV27 and TRBJ2-7; D is uncertain. This CDR3 spans 13 amino acids. Germline values: CDR1 MNHEY, CDR2 SMNVEV (reference sequence). V was trimmed by 5 bases and J by 1 base, leaving 9 bases between them. The chain's CDR3 is CASSRLPSYEQYF. The CDR3 region has the DNA TGTGCCAGCAGTAGACTTCCATCCTACGAGCAGTACTTC.

The rearrangement joins TRBV5-1 to TRBJ1-5; 7 bases are a match to TRBD1. The CDR3 covers 18 residues. Germline V gives CDR1 SGHRS, CDR2 YFSETQ. The V segment lost 4 bases and the J segment 1 base; nucleotides outside the gene matches: 14. CDR3 DNA sequence: TGCGCCAGCAGCCTCGATTATTATTCGGACAGGAGCAATCAGCCCCAGCATTTT. Amino acids: CASSLDYYSDRSNQPQHF.

The V call is TRBV9, the J call TRBJ1-1; the match to TRBD1 covers 8 bases. The CDR3 length is 15 residues. V shed 0 bases, J shed 1 base, and the junction held 2 bases outside the gene matches. Germline CDR1 SGDLS, CDR2 YYNGEE. CDR3 loop: CASSVGGTGNTEAFF. The CDR3 DNA follows: TGTGCCAGCAGCGTAGGGGGGACAGGGAACACTGAAGCTTTCTTT.

Points on this clone: Its ends do not fully match the called genes, so a read error is possible. The chain combines TRBV19 with TRBJ2-7; 11 positions match TRBD1. The CDR3 is 17 residues long. CDR1 is LNHDA and CDR2 is SQIVND in the germline V gene (reference sequence). The CDR3 DNA reads as TGTGCCAGCAGTACCGGGACAGGGGGTCGATTAACCTACGAGCAGTACTTC. As protein: CASSTGTGGRLTYEQYF.

With respect to this clone: Compared with germline, one end of the junction differs, possibly owing to a read error. The chain couples TRBV7-7 to TRBJ2-5, with 13 nucleotides matching TRBD2. The germline V gene has CDR1 SSHAT and CDR2 FNYEAQ (reference sequence). The CDR3 has 16 amino acids. DNA of the CDR3: TGTGCTAGCAGCCCCGGACTAGCGGGAGTTCGGGAGACCCAGTACTTC. Translated: CASSPGLAGVRETQYF.

This clone showed up just a few times. The chain employs TRBV5-1 and TRBJ2-1; maybe TRBD2 (5 bases). Trimming pared 0 bases from V and 8 bases from J, leaving 15 bases between. Germline CDR1 and CDR2: SGHRS and YFSETQ. The CDR3 is 15 residues long. The CDR3 spells CASSLEGVGMDEQFF. For the CDR3, the DNA is TGCGCCAGCAGCTTGGAGGGAGTAGGAATGGATGAGCAGTTCTTC.

The chain carries TRBV5-4 and TRBJ1-5; unclear D gene. Trimming shortened V by 0 bases and J by 2 bases, and 12 bases separated the two germline ends. CDR3 size: 16 residues. In germline, CDR1 is SGHNT, CDR2 YYREEE (reference sequence). CDR3 in DNA: TGTGCCAGCAGCTTGGGGGGAGTTGGCGGCAATCAGCCCCAGCATTTT. Its protein product is CASSLGGVGGNQPQHF.